Given below is one TCR beta chain in context. The data were taken from a study of identical twins. TCRdb passed the 5' RACE reads through MiXCR, listing each CDR3 protein once. The sample has about 220,000 distinct CDR3 sequences, about 7.5% seen once. This CDR3 is 16 amino acids long. The germline V gene encodes CDR1 KGHDR and CDR2 SFDVKD. J lost 5 bases, V lost 3 bases, and 6 bases had no gene match. These data were also reused for a study on yellow fever vaccine responses in identical twins.

Sequencing was performed on memory (CD45RO+) T cells sorted from blood. This TCR derives from a woman between 18 and 29 years old in good health. The chain recombines TRBV24-1 with TRBJ2-7, with 13 bases that match TRBD2. CDR3 in amino acids: CATSDKGTSGTDEQYF. The CDR3 DNA is TGTGCCACCAGTGATAAAGGGACTAGCGGGACGGACGAGCAGTACTTC.